Listed below are T cell receptor beta chains from one sample, sequenced in a study of cytomegalovirus exposure and HLA in healthy donors. The data were produced by immunoSEQ multiplex PCR, yet TCRdb's version contains in-frame clones alone and is incomplete. The table has 150,000 to 200,000 clones, around 81% seen once. The source material was PBMCs. All receptors derive from a man aged 25-45 years in good health and CMV-seropositive. Each CDR3 is given without its conserved first and last residue. Fields, in order: J gene, D gene, clone size, V gene, CDR3 protein. D genes are given only for firm matches. The size field is filled for only some rows; it gives once, few, many or a size class.

j_call: TRBJ2-1; d_call: -; clone_size: -; v_call: TRBV4-3; cdr3_aa: ASSREDVGAVWNEQF
j_call: TRBJ1-4; d_call: -; clone_size: few; v_call: TRBV19; cdr3_aa: ASSEDSNEKLF
j_call: TRBJ2-5; d_call: TRBD2; clone_size: many; v_call: TRBV5-1; cdr3_aa: ASSVTSGGRTQY
j_call: TRBJ2-7; d_call: TRBD1; clone_size: -; v_call: TRBV9; cdr3_aa: ASSHTAQGDYEQY
j_call: TRBJ1-4; d_call: TRBD1; clone_size: -; v_call: TRBV29-1; cdr3_aa: SVEDRTGDEKLF
j_call: TRBJ2-2; d_call: -; clone_size: -; v_call: TRBV4-3; cdr3_aa: ASSRGGASTGELF
j_call: TRBJ1-6; d_call: -; clone_size: few; v_call: TRBV4-3; cdr3_aa: ASSQGPGGGEFDRLH
j_call: TRBJ2-7; d_call: -; clone_size: -; v_call: TRBV19; cdr3_aa: ASSISPSGEAYEQY
j_call: TRBJ2-7; d_call: TRBD1; clone_size: -; v_call: TRBV29-1; cdr3_aa: SVEVTGDEQY
j_call: TRBJ1-3; d_call: -; clone_size: -; v_call: TRBV6-6; cdr3_aa: ASSSTNTIY
j_call: TRBJ2-5; d_call: TRBD2; clone_size: -; v_call: TRBV6-5; cdr3_aa: ASSPGLAYQQTQY
j_call: TRBJ2-5; d_call: TRBD2; clone_size: few; v_call: TRBV9; cdr3_aa: ASSVASGGWETQY
j_call: TRBJ2-7; d_call: TRBD2; clone_size: -; v_call: TRBV30; cdr3_aa: AWSFSGTYEQY
j_call: TRBJ1-5; d_call: -; clone_size: -; v_call: TRBV10-3; cdr3_aa: AISERGYSNQPQH
j_call: TRBJ2-7; d_call: TRBD2; clone_size: -; v_call: TRBV4-1; cdr3_aa: ASSRGAGGRNEQY
j_call: TRBJ2-7; d_call: TRBD1; clone_size: -; v_call: TRBV5-1; cdr3_aa: ASSLGRIPGQGYEQY
j_call: TRBJ2-5; d_call: -; clone_size: -; v_call: TRBV25-1; cdr3_aa: ATSPRTGGEDQY
j_call: TRBJ2-2; d_call: -; clone_size: many; v_call: TRBV6-4; cdr3_aa: ASRTGNTGELF
j_call: TRBJ2-7; d_call: TRBD1; clone_size: -; v_call: TRBV14; cdr3_aa: ASSQGSGQGKWSYEQY
j_call: TRBJ2-7; d_call: TRBD1; clone_size: -; v_call: TRBV6-1; cdr3_aa: ASRWTGREQY
j_call: TRBJ2-7; d_call: -; clone_size: -; v_call: TRBV13; cdr3_aa: ASSLPSSAYEQY
j_call: TRBJ1-1; d_call: -; clone_size: -; v_call: TRBV27; cdr3_aa: ASSPRQQGPEAF
j_call: TRBJ1-2; d_call: -; clone_size: -; v_call: TRBV18; cdr3_aa: ASSPREAGLNYGYT
j_call: TRBJ2-5; d_call: -; clone_size: -; v_call: TRBV29-1; cdr3_aa: SVVEGGETQY
j_call: TRBJ2-7; d_call: -; clone_size: few; v_call: TRBV27; cdr3_aa: ASRPGQNSYEQY
j_call: TRBJ2-3; d_call: TRBD2; clone_size: -; v_call: TRBV10-3; cdr3_aa: AIEAGGGTDTQY
j_call: TRBJ2-1; d_call: -; clone_size: few; v_call: TRBV11-3; cdr3_aa: ASSSRGETYNEQF
j_call: TRBJ2-5; d_call: TRBD2; clone_size: -; v_call: TRBV19; cdr3_aa: ASSIRGGLETQY
j_call: TRBJ1-2; d_call: TRBD1; clone_size: -; v_call: TRBV6-5; cdr3_aa: ASSLGTGTYGYT
j_call: TRBJ1-6; d_call: -; clone_size: -; v_call: TRBV19; cdr3_aa: ASSMRASYNSPLH
j_call: TRBJ1-2; d_call: TRBD1; clone_size: -; v_call: TRBV19; cdr3_aa: ASSTGQAFRGYT
j_call: TRBJ1-1; d_call: -; clone_size: once; v_call: TRBV6-1; cdr3_aa: ASSAYSGMNTEAF
j_call: TRBJ2-7; d_call: TRBD1; clone_size: -; v_call: TRBV5-6; cdr3_aa: ASSLGTGVYEQY
j_call: TRBJ2-7; d_call: TRBD1; clone_size: once; v_call: TRBV29-1; cdr3_aa: SVVRQGRSYEQY
j_call: TRBJ2-1; d_call: -; clone_size: -; v_call: TRBV29-1; cdr3_aa: SVDGRGLIYNEQF
j_call: TRBJ2-7; d_call: TRBD1; clone_size: -; v_call: TRBV7-9; cdr3_aa: ASSKPGQGAHEQY
j_call: TRBJ2-7; d_call: TRBD2; clone_size: -; v_call: TRBV27; cdr3_aa: ASRANTSDYEQY
j_call: TRBJ2-3; d_call: TRBD2; clone_size: -; v_call: TRBV4-3; cdr3_aa: ASSQDTLAGTDTQY
j_call: TRBJ2-1; d_call: -; clone_size: -; v_call: TRBV25-1; cdr3_aa: ASSGFSEGSGNEQF
j_call: TRBJ1-6; d_call: -; clone_size: -; v_call: TRBV19; cdr3_aa: ASSMRGMGDSPLH
j_call: TRBJ1-5; d_call: -; clone_size: -; v_call: TRBV7-9; cdr3_aa: ASSPVADSNQPQH
j_call: TRBJ2-1; d_call: -; clone_size: -; v_call: TRBV12-5; cdr3_aa: ASGRGLDYNEQF
j_call: TRBJ2-5; d_call: TRBD2; clone_size: -; v_call: TRBV19; cdr3_aa: ASSVASGGAGETQY
j_call: TRBJ2-7; d_call: TRBD2; clone_size: once; v_call: TRBV5-1; cdr3_aa: ASSLGLAGDTYEQY
j_call: TRBJ2-1; d_call: -; clone_size: -; v_call: TRBV11-2; cdr3_aa: ASSLRTREQF
j_call: TRBJ1-5; d_call: -; clone_size: once; v_call: TRBV4-2; cdr3_aa: ASSQDQGNQPQH
j_call: TRBJ1-2; d_call: TRBD1; clone_size: once; v_call: TRBV27; cdr3_aa: ASSFTGGLGYT
j_call: TRBJ1-2; d_call: TRBD1; clone_size: -; v_call: TRBV5-1; cdr3_aa: ASSEGTGGQYGYT
j_call: TRBJ2-4; d_call: -; clone_size: -; v_call: TRBV2; cdr3_aa: ASSEYPSNIQY
j_call: TRBJ1-4; d_call: TRBD1; clone_size: -; v_call: TRBV7-6; cdr3_aa: ASSWNPAGQGEKLF